Listed below are T cell receptor beta chains from one sample, sequenced in a study of CD8 T cells in ankylosing spondylitis. One entry per CDR3 protein, called by TCRdb with MiXCR from the 5' RACE reads. The data hold roughly 670,000 distinct CDR3 sequences, with under 20% observed a single time. What was sequenced was blood, either unsorted or a sorted T cell fraction (not recorded which). The receptors derive from a male donor with ankylosing spondylitis. Both conserved end residues are part of each CDR3. Fields, in order: CDR3 protein, CDR3 DNA, J gene, V gene, D gene, clone size. D genes are given only for firm matches. The listing skips clone size in some rows; elsewhere it reads once, few, many or a size class.

CASSLDQGDTQYF,TGTGCCAGCAGCTTAGATCAGGGTGATACGCAGTATTTT,TRBJ2-3,TRBV11-3,NA,NA
CATSSPGTGGFNEQFF,TGTGCCACCAGCAGTCCCGGGACAGGGGGCTTTAATGAGCAGTTCTTC,TRBJ2-1,TRBV15,TRBD1,NA
CASSAGLNSYNEQFF,TGTGCCAGCAGCGCGGGACTTAACTCCTACAATGAGCAGTTCTTC,TRBJ2-1,TRBV9,NA,NA
CASSGLGTEQFF,TGTGCCAGCAGTGGCCTAGGCACTGAGCAGTTCTTC,TRBJ2-1,TRBV12-3/TRBV12-4,NA,NA
CASSQPGGNTGELFF,TGTGCCAGCAGCCAACCGGGAGGGAACACCGGGGAGCTGTTTTTT,TRBJ2-2,TRBV3-1,TRBD2,few
CASRVASSGNTIYF,TGTGCCAGCAGGGTAGCGAGCTCTGGAAACACCATATATTTT,TRBJ1-3,TRBV12-3/TRBV12-4,NA,NA
CASSRNSGEGEQYF,TGTGCCAGCAGTCGGAATAGCGGGGAGGGGGAGCAGTACTTC,TRBJ2-7,TRBV12-3/TRBV12-4,TRBD2,NA
CASSPGQGTEYGYTF,TGTGCCAGCTCACCAGGACAGGGGACCGAGTATGGCTACACCTTC,TRBJ1-2,TRBV18,TRBD1,NA
CSVVQGSTGELFF,TGCAGCGTTGTACAGGGGAGCACCGGGGAGCTGTTTTTT,TRBJ2-2,TRBV29-1,TRBD1,many
CASSQDRGTYVEQYF,TGTGCCAGCAGCCAAGACAGGGGGACCTACGTAGAGCAGTACTTC,TRBJ2-7,TRBV7-2,TRBD1,few
CATSAGTGEFGYTF,TGTGCCACATCAGCAGGGACAGGGGAGTTTGGCTACACCTTC,TRBJ1-2,TRBV19,TRBD1,few
CSRQGTATQYF,TGCAGTCGACAGGGGACGGCTACGCAGTATTTT,TRBJ2-3,TRBV20-1,TRBD1,few
CASSSTQGRAGELFF,TGTGCCAGCAGTTCCACACAGGGCCGAGCCGGGGAGCTGTTTTTT,TRBJ2-2,TRBV9,NA,few
CASSIGQGIIHEQYF,TGTGCCAGCAGTATAGGACAGGGTATCATCCACGAGCAGTACTTC,TRBJ2-7,TRBV12-3/TRBV12-4,TRBD1,NA
CASSLRQGPSSYEQYF,TGTGCCAGCAGTCTCCGACAGGGCCCGAGCTCCTACGAGCAGTACTTC,TRBJ2-7,TRBV12-3/TRBV12-4,TRBD1,NA